The rows below give T cell receptor beta chains drawn from one sample of a study of Ad26.COV2.S vaccination and SARS-CoV-2 variants. Assay used: immunoSEQ multiplex PCR; TCRdb lists only in-frame clones, some missing. Here the sample spans hundreds of thousands of clones, around 92% being singletons. Specimen: peripheral blood, collected in a trial of Ad26.COV2.S vaccine versus placebo. Receptors originate from a person between 18 and 60 years old who received the Ad26.COV2.S COVID-19 vaccine or a placebo. Both conserved end residues are trimmed from each CDR3. Rows give clone size only sometimes, using once, few, many, or a class for an expanded clone.

v_gene	j_gene	abundance	CDR3aa
TRBV7-2	TRBJ2-1	once	ASSQGTASSYNEQF
TRBV10-3	TRBJ1-5	.	AISADRGEQPQH
TRBV5-8	TRBJ1-6	once	ASSLRLSPLH
TRBV10-1	TRBJ2-2	.	ASSEGANTGELF
TRBV30	TRBJ1-6	.	AWTSGTHGNSPLH
TRBV27	TRBJ2-7	.	ASRTSGNRYEQY
TRBV9	TRBJ1-2	.	ASSARSGQVYGYT
TRBV5-4	TRBJ2-7	few	ASNPRGGSEQY
TRBV9	TRBJ2-7	.	ASSVAPGGPYEQY
TRBV5-4	TRBJ1-1	.	ASSSFRGYTEAF
TRBV30	TRBJ2-1	.	AGTLAGGINEQF
TRBV5-1	TRBJ2-7	.	ASSWHSGTDNYEQY
TRBV10-3	TRBJ2-3	.	AIRGGAGTDTQY
TRBV7-2	TRBJ1-1	.	ASSLWGGAEAF
TRBV27	TRBJ2-1	.	ASSFGTGLYNEQF
TRBV7-2	TRBJ1-3	few	ASSLGGAGNTIY
TRBV7-9	TRBJ1-4	.	ASSLSGTSTNEKLF